Below, one T cell receptor (beta chain) is given with its context. Assay: immunoSEQ multiplex PCR; the TCRdb copy retains only in-frame clones and omits some. The table includes about 67,000 clones, approximately 87% detected once. The data were obtained in a study of blood T cell repertoires in COVID-19. Overall study context: Donors in the United States, Italy and Spain gave samples during acute or convalescent COVID-19.

Trimming left V 7 bases short and J 1 base short, with 13 bases between. The CDR3 totals 13 residues. Germline V gives CDR1 SQVTM, CDR2 ANQGSEA. The origin of this receptor is a middle-aged man with active COVID-19. What was sequenced was peripheral blood. The rearrangement joins TRBV29-1 to TRBJ1-1; D ambiguous. For the CDR3, the DNA is TGCAGCGGCAATCGGGGAAAGAACACTGAAGCTTTCTTT. It encodes CSGNRGKNTEAFF.